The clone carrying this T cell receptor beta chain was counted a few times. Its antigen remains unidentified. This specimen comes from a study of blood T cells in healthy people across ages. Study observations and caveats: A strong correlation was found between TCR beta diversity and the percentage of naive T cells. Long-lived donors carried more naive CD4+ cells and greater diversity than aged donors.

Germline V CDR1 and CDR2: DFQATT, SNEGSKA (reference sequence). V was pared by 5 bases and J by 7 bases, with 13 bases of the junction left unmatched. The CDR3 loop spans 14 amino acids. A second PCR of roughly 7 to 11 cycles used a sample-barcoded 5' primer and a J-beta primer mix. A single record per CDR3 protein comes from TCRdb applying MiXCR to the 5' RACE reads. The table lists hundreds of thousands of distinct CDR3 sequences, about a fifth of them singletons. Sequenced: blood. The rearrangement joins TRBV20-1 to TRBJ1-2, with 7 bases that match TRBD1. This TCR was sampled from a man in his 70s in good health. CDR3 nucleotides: TGCAGTGCTGAGGGGGCGGCGGAGAAGGTTGGCTACACCTTC. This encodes CSAEGAAEKVGYTF.